This TCR beta chain came from a study of monozygotic twins with cystic fibrosis. Study in general: With about 15 PCR cycles, barcoded libraries came from about 2.9 micrograms of fragmented DNA.

Turning to this clone: Its antigen is still unknown.

Generated by immunoSEQ multiplex PCR, the TCRdb table keeps only in-frame clones and is missing some. The sample includes some 35,000 clones, about nine tenths of them seen just once. Study results and caveats: Median Simpson clonality of 0.0095 suggested naive T cells predominated. Monozygotic CF twins shared more identical nucleotide clonotypes than unrelated patients.

From germline, CDR1 is KGHSH and CDR2 LQKENI. V was shortened by 8 bases and J by 1 base, with 9 bases between the two germline ends. The CDR3 totals 13 residues. This TCR was recovered from a boy between 2 and 15 years old with cystic fibrosis. Sequenced sample: blood. The rearrangement joins TRBV18 to TRBJ1-5; D is uncertain. CDR3 bases: TGTGCCAGCCATAAGGAAAGCAATCAGCCCCAGCATTTT. Amino acids: CASHKESNQPQHF.